The TCR beta chain under discussion was sequenced for a study of T cells in Graves' hyperthyroidism and ophthalmopathy. The source material, RNA transcripts, was used to amplify TCR beta CDR3 regions. A set of HTBI primers served as the primers for a first-round RT-PCR of the TCR CDR3. TCRdb reprocessed the multiplex PCR reads via MiXCR and lists one record per CDR3 protein. The sample has approximately 490,000 distinct CDR3 sequences; 22% are singletons. Study findings and constraints: Researchers found most expanded thyroid clonotypes above 0.001 in blood as well.

The V and J ends lost 3 bases and 1 base respectively, with 15 bases between them. Germline V gene data show CDR1 as MDHEN and CDR2 as SYDVKM. CDR3 size: 16 residues. Fresh 10 ml peripheral blood yielded PBMCs. As to this clonotype: Its specificity is unknown.

The source material was blood. The receptor was derived from a woman in her 70s with Graves' ophthalmopathy. This chain uses TRBV28 with TRBJ1-2; the D gene is possibly TRBD1 (6 bases). CDR3 residues: CASSFPNREVNYGYTF. CDR3 in DNA: TGTGCCAGCAGTTTTCCAAACAGGGAGGTTAACTATGGCTACACCTTC.